The 22 T cell receptor beta chains in this list originate from one sample, sequenced in a study of a mutant IDH1 vaccine in newly diagnosed glioma. Their antigens remain unidentified. Only in-frame clones appear in the TCRdb table, and some are missing; sequencing was by immunoSEQ multiplex PCR. In the table there are roughly 34,000 clones, 50% to 60% of which are singletons. Time point in this sample: week 5, during vaccination. The vaccine gave 300 ug of a 20-mer mutant IDH1 peptide subcutaneously per dose. The sample here was PBMCs, taken from a glioma patient whose treatment included an IDH1 peptide vaccine. These receptors all come from a woman aged 18-35 years with glioma.

This clone was seen a few times. The gene calls are TRBV9 and TRBJ2-7; D unresolved. V was shortened by 4 bases and J by 1 base, with 9 bases between the two germline ends. Germline V gene sequence: CDR1 SGDLS, CDR2 YYNGEE. The CDR3 covers 13 residues. The CDR3 spells CASSTGPSYEQYF. The CDR3 coding sequence is TGTGCCAGCAGCACCGGTCCGTCCTACGAGCAGTACTTC.

The chain joins TRBV5-1 to TRBJ2-3, with 9 nucleotides matching TRBD2. Germline-derived CDR1 and CDR2 are SGHRS and YFSETQ. With 4 bases clipped from V and 6 bases from J, the junction kept 6 bases outside the gene matches. This CDR3 is built from 14 residues. CDR3 residues: CASSGGGAGDTQYF. The CDR3 region has the DNA TGCGCCAGCAGCGGCGGGGGGGCAGGGGATACGCAGTATTTT.

The rearrangement uses TRBV27 and TRBJ2-1; TRBD1 matches at 7 bases. Per the germline V gene, CDR1 is MNHEY and CDR2 is SMNVEV (reference sequence). This CDR3 has 13 amino acids. V was clipped by 8 bases and J by 4 bases; unmatched bases: 5. This chain's CDR3 is CASGWGQYNEQFF. CDR3 bases: TGTGCCAGCGGGTGGGGACAGTACAATGAGCAGTTCTTC.

The chain employs TRBV11-2 and TRBJ1-5, with TRBD1 matching over 7 bases. Germline CDR1 reads SGHAT; CDR2 reads FQNNGV. V trimming: 5 bases; J trimming: 2 bases; junction bases outside the gene matches: 6. The length of the CDR3 is 15 residues. DNA for the CDR3: TGTGCCAGCAGCCCAACCACAGGGGGCAATCAGCCCCAGCATTTT. Residues: CASSPTTGGNQPQHF.

The sample holds a few counts of this clone. The chain is built from TRBV15 and TRBJ1-5; D is ambiguous. Per germline, CDR1 LNHNV and CDR2 YYDKDF (reference sequence). The CDR3 sequence is 13 residues long. V dropped 3 bases and J dropped 0 bases, with 3 bases sitting between them. As DNA, the CDR3 is TGTGCCACCAGCAGTAATAGCAATCAGCCCCAGCATTTT. Protein sequence: CATSSNSNQPQHF.

V gene TRBV6-6 combines with J gene TRBJ1-4, with D possibly matching TRBD1 (5 bases). Trimming shortened V by 4 bases and J by 0 bases, and 9 bases separated the two germline ends. CDR1 is MNHNY and CDR2 is SVGAGI in the germline V gene (reference sequence). There are 15 residues in the CDR3. The CDR3 DNA reads TGTGCCAGCAGTTCCGGGACCGCAACTAATGAAAAACTGTTTTTT. The encoded protein is CASSSGTATNEKLFF.

The chain combines TRBV6-5 with TRBJ1-6; D is unclear. The CDR3 covers 14 residues. Germline loops: CDR1 MNHEY, CDR2 SVGAGI. V was clipped by 7 bases and J by 0 bases, with 7 bases between them. The CDR3, as DNA: TGTGCCAGCACAGCGAGCTCCTATAATTCACCCCTCCACTTT. Residues: CASTASSYNSPLHF.

This clone was picked up a small number of times. The chain employs TRBV19 and TRBJ1-2; D uncertain. This CDR3 contains 13 residues. Trimming took 4 bases from V and 6 from J, leaving 12 bases between them. Looked up from germline, CDR1 is LNHDA and CDR2 is SQIVND (reference sequence). CDR3 sequence: CASSRAGLDGYTF. CDR3 nucleotides: TGTGCCAGTAGTAGGGCGGGGTTGGATGGCTACACCTTC.

This CDR3 is CASSETGTYGYTF. CDR3 sequence (DNA): TGTGCCAGCAGTGAAACAGGCACCTATGGCTACACCTTC. The chain recombines TRBV27 with TRBJ1-2, with a possible D match to TRBD1 (5 bases). V was cut by 5 bases and J by 4 bases, with 11 bases left in between. CDR1 and CDR2 (germline): MNHEY, SMNVEV (reference sequence). The CDR3 covers 13 residues.

The gene calls are TRBV5-6 and TRBJ1-5; D not certain. The V and J ends lost 2 bases and 5 bases respectively, with 14 bases between them. The CDR3 is 15 residues long. In germline, CDR1 is SGHDT, CDR2 YYEEEE. The CDR3, as DNA: TGTGCCAGCAGCTTCGGAGGGCCAAGGGATCAGCCCCAGCATTTT. Its protein product is CASSFGGPRDQPQHF.

This clone has only a few counts. The chain employs TRBV10-3 and TRBJ1-4; D not certain. Trimming left V 5 bases short and J 6 bases short, with 10 bases between. The CDR3 extends over 13 amino acids. In germline, CDR1 is ENHRY, CDR2 SYGVKD. CDR3 protein: CAISRRDDEKLFF. The CDR3 DNA sequence: TGTGCCATCAGTAGGAGGGATGATGAAAAACTGTTTTTT.

This chain connects TRBV10-3 to TRBJ1-1, with D perhaps matching TRBD1 (5 bases). The V gene lost 2 bases and the J gene lost 7 bases, with 5 bases spanning the gap. Germline V lookup: CDR1 ENHRY, CDR2 SYGVKD. This CDR3 contains 11 residues. The CDR3 coding sequence is TGTGCCATCAGTGAGACAGGTGAAGCTTTCTTT. Protein: CAISETGEAFF.

This clone was counted between two and nine times. The CDR3 DNA is TGTGCCAGTAGTACGACTAACTACAATGAGCAGTTCTTC. Its protein is CASSTTNYNEQFF. The gene calls are TRBV19 and TRBJ2-1; possible D gene TRBD2, 5 bases. V dropped 4 bases and J dropped 3 bases, with 7 bases sitting between them. Germline values: CDR1 LNHDA, CDR2 SQIVND (reference sequence). CDR3 size: 13 residues.

In its sample, this clone was seen a few times. The V gene is TRBV19, the J gene TRBJ2-7; the match to TRBD2 covers 11 bases. J gave up 0 bases and V 8 bases, and 6 bases lay outside the gene matches. The CDR3 is made up of 15 amino acids. Germline CDR1 is LNHDA and CDR2 is SQIVND (reference sequence). This CDR3 is CASRLAGGSSYEQYF. CDR3 nucleotide sequence: TGTGCCAGTCGTTTAGCGGGAGGGAGCTCCTACGAGCAGTACTTC.

Details on this clone: One end of the junction does not line up with germline, which may come from a read error. The chain links TRBV7-3 to TRBJ2-7, with 9 bases matching TRBD2. This CDR3 comprises 18 residues. In germline, CDR1 is SGHTA, CDR2 FQGTGA. The CDR3 sequence: CASTLGDWASGKHYEQYF. In DNA, the CDR3 is TGTGCCAGCACCTTAGGGGATTGGGCTAGCGGGAAACACTACGAGCAGTACTTC.

This chain links TRBV18 with TRBJ1-1, with D perhaps matching TRBD1 (6 bases). Per germline, CDR1 KGHSH and CDR2 LQKENI. The CDR3 length is 13 residues. Trimming removed 8 bases at V and 5 bases at J, with 15 bases between. The CDR3 DNA sequence: TGTGCCAGCGCTATACAGGGAAATACTGAAGCTTTCTTT. Translated: CASAIQGNTEAFF.

In its sample, this clone was seen many times. The rearrangement uses TRBV5-4 and TRBJ1-1; D unclear. Germline V gene data show CDR1 as SGHNT and CDR2 as YYREEE (reference sequence). Trimming pared 6 bases from V and 0 bases from J, leaving 6 bases between. The CDR3 is 12 amino acids. The CDR3 sequence is CASNTMNTEAFF. CDR3 DNA: TGTGCCAGCAACACCATGAACACTGAAGCTTTCTTT.

This chain joins TRBV27 and TRBJ1-6; 10 bases are a match to TRBD1. Per the germline V gene, CDR1 is MNHEY and CDR2 is SMNVEV (reference sequence). V was pared by 4 bases and J by 10 bases, with 4 bases of the junction left unmatched. CDR3 size: 14 residues. Written as DNA, the CDR3 is TGTGCCAGCAGTTGGACAGGGGGATCATCACCCCTCCACTTT. Its translation: CASSWTGGSSPLHF.

This chain uses TRBV5-1 with TRBJ2-7; 7 bases match TRBD2. The V and J ends lost 4 bases and 6 bases, in that order; junction bases with no gene match: 13. Germline values: CDR1 SGHRS, CDR2 YFSETQ. CDR3 length equals 15 residues. DNA for the CDR3: TGCGCCAGCAGCCCCGACCCCTTATCGGGGGGCGAGCAGTACTTC. Protein product: CASSPDPLSGGEQYF.

This chain links TRBV29-1 with TRBJ2-7; 10 nucleotides match TRBD1. V lost 5 bases, J lost 4 bases, and 8 bases stayed unmatched. This CDR3 has 14 amino acids. CDR1 and CDR2 (germline): SQVTM, ANQGSEA. CDR3 protein: CSVTKTGGRYEQYF. In DNA form, the CDR3 reads TGCAGCGTTACCAAGACAGGGGGCCGGTACGAGCAGTACTTC.

This clone was found a few times. V usage is TRBV28 and J usage is TRBJ1-2; D is perhaps TRBD1 (6 bases). Germline V CDR1 and CDR2: MDHEN, SYDVKM. The V end lost 7 bases, the J end lost 6 bases, and 12 bases lay between the germline ends. The CDR3 consists of 12 residues. The CDR3 coding sequence is TGTGCCAGCATGGAGGGGGGACATGGCTACACCTTC. Encoded protein: CASMEGGHGYTF.

The CDR3, as DNA: TGTGCCAGCAGCTTAGGTTCTGACAGGGGCTATGGCTACACCTTC. Its protein is CASSLGSDRGYGYTF. J is TRBJ1-2 and V is TRBV7-2; TRBD1 aligns across 8 bases. Germline CDR1 is SGHTA and CDR2 is FQGNSA. The CDR3 is 15 amino acids. After removal of 1 base from V and 4 bases from J, the junction contained 5 bases not matched to a gene. The variable domain in full, with the rest retrieved from reference TRBV7-2 and TRBJ1-2, is GAGVSQSPSNKVTEKGKDVELRCDPISGHTALYWYRQSLGQGLEFLIYFQGNSAPDKSGLPSDRFSAERTGGSVSTLTIQRTQQEDSAVYLCASSLGSDRGYGYTFGSGTRLTVV.